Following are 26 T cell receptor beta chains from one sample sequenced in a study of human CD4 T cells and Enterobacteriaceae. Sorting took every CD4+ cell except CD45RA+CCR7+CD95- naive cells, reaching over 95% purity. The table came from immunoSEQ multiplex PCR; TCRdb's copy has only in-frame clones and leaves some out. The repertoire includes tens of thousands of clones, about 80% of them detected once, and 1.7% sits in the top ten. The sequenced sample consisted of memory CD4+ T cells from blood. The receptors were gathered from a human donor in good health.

The CDR3 DNA follows: TGCGCCAGCAGCCAATGGCTGGCCCTCACCACAGATACGCAGTATTTT. Amino acids: CASSQWLALTTDTQYF. J is TRBJ2-3 and V is TRBV4-1; D remains ambiguous. Germline lookup yields CDR1 MGHRA and CDR2 YSYEKL. V was pared by 2 bases and J by 2 bases, with 14 bases between. The CDR3 has 16 residues.

CDR3 nucleotide sequence: TGTGCCACCAGCAGACGTAGGGAGGGCAATGAGCAGTTCTTC. Amino acid sequence: CATSRRREGNEQFF. This chain joins TRBV15 and TRBJ2-1; 7 bases map to TRBD2. In germline, CDR1 is LNHNV, CDR2 YYDKDF (reference sequence). The CDR3 runs to 14 residues. V shed 2 bases and J 6 bases; nucleotides not matched to a gene: 4.

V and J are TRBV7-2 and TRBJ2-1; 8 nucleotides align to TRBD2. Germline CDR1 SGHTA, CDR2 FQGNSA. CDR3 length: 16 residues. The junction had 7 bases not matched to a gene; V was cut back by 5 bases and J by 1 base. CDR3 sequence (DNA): TGTGCCAGCAGCACCGGACTAGCCAGGTCCTACAATGAGCAGTTCTTC. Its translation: CASSTGLARSYNEQFF.

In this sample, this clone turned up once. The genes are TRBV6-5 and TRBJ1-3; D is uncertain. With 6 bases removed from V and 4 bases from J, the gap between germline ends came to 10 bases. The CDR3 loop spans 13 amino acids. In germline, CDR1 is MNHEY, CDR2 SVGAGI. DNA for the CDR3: TGTGCCAGCAGCAGAGCTCCCGGAAACACCATATATTTT. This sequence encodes CASSRAPGNTIYF.

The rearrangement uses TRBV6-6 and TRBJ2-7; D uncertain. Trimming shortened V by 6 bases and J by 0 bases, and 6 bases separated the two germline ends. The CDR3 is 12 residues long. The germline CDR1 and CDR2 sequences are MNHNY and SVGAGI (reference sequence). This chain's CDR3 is CASSPNSYEQYF. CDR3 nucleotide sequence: TGTGCCAGCAGCCCGAACTCCTACGAGCAGTACTTC.

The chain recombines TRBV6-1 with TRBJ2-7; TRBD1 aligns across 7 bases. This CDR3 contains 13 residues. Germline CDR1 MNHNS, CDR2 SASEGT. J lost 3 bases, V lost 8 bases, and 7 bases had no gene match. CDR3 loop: CASFRDSRYEQYF. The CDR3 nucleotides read TGTGCCAGCTTCAGGGACAGCCGCTACGAGCAGTACTTC.

The CDR3 region is CATAGQGLIAFF. The CDR3 DNA reads TGTGCCACCGCTGGACAGGGCCTGATTGCTTTCTTT. The chain is built from TRBV2 and TRBJ1-1; 8 bases fit TRBD1. Germline values: CDR1 SNHLY, CDR2 FYNNEI. J lost 11 bases, V lost 10 bases, and 12 bases had no gene match. CDR3 length equals 12 residues.

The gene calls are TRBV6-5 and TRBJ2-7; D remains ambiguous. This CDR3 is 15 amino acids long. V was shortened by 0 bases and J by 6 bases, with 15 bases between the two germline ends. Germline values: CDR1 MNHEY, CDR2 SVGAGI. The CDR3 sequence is CASSYSSPGSGEQYF. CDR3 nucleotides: TGTGCCAGCAGTTACTCCTCCCCGGGTAGTGGCGAGCAGTACTTC.

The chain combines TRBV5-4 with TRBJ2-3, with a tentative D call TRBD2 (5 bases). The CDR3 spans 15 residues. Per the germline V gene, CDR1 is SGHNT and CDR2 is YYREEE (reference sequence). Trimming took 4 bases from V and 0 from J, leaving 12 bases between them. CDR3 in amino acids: CASSTGGGSTDTQYF. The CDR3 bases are TGTGCCAGCAGCACTGGTGGAGGCAGCACAGATACGCAGTATTTT.

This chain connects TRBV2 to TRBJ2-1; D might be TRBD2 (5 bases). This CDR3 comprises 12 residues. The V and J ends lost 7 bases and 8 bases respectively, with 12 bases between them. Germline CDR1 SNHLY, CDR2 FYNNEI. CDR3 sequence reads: CASKREFYEQFF. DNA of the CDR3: TGTGCCAGCAAGAGGGAGTTTTATGAGCAGTTCTTC. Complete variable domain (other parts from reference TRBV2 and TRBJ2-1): EPEVTQTPSHQVTQMGQEVILRCVPISNHLYFYWYRQILGQKVEFLVSFYNNEISEKSEIFDDQFSVERPDGSNFTLKIRSTKLEDSAMYFCASKREFYEQFFGPGTRLTVL.

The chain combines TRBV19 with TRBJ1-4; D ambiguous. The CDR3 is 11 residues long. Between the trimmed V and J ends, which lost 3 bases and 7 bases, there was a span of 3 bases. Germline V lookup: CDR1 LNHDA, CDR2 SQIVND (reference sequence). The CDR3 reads CASSMGEKLFF. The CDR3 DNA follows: TGTGCCAGTAGTATGGGTGAAAAACTGTTTTTT.

CDR3 region: CASSLNRGDTEAFF. The CDR3 nucleotides are TGTGCCAGCAGTTTAAACAGGGGGGACACTGAAGCTTTCTTT. This sequence joins TRBV27 and TRBJ1-1, with 8 nucleotides matching TRBD1. Trimming cost V 2 bases and J 3 bases; bases outside gene matches: 2. Germline V gives CDR1 MNHEY, CDR2 SMNVEV (reference sequence). The CDR3 is 14 residues long.

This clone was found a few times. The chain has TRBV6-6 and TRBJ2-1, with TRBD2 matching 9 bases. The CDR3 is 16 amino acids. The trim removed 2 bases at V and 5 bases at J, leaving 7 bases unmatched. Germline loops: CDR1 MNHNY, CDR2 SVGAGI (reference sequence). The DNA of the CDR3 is TGTGCCAGCAGTTACCGCGGGAGGGCCGTCGACAATGAGCAGTTCTTC. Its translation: CASSYRGRAVDNEQFF.

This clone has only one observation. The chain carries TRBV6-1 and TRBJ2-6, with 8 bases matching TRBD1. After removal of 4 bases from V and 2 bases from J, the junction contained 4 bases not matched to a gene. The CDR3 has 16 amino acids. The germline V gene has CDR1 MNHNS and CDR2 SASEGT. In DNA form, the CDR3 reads TGTGCCAGCAGTGGGGACAGGAGGACTGGGGCCAACGTCCTGACTTTC. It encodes CASSGDRRTGANVLTF.

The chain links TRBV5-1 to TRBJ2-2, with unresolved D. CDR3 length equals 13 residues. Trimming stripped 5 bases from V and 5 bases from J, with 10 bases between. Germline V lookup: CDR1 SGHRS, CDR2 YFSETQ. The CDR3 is CASRRDVTGELFF. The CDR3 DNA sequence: TGCGCCAGCAGGCGAGATGTTACCGGGGAGCTGTTTTTT. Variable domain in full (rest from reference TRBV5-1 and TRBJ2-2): KAGVTQTPRYLIKTRGQQVTLSCSPISGHRSVSWYQQTPGQGLQFLFEYFSETQRNKGNFPGRFSGRQFSNSRSEMNVSTLELGDSALYLCASRRDVTGELFFGEGSRLTVL.

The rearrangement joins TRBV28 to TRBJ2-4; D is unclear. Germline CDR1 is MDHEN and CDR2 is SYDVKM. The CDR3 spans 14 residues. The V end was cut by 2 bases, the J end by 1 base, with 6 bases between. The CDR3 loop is CASSLKGAKNIQYF. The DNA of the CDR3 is TGTGCCAGCAGTTTAAAGGGTGCCAAAAACATTCAGTACTTC.

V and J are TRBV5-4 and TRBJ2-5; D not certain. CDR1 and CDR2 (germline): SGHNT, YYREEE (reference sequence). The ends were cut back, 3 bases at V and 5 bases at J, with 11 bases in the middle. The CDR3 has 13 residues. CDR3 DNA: TGTGCCAGCAGCTCGGCGGTAGGGGAGACCCAGTACTTC. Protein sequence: CASSSAVGETQYF.

The CDR3, as DNA: TGTGCCAGCAGTTCGACTACTATAGCCAAAAACATTCAGTACTTC. It specifies CASSSTTIAKNIQYF. V usage is TRBV28 and J usage is TRBJ2-4; a possible D gene is TRBD2 (5 bases). Trimming removed 4 bases from V and 0 bases from J, with 10 bases in between. This CDR3 is built from 15 residues. Germline V lookup: CDR1 MDHEN, CDR2 SYDVKM.

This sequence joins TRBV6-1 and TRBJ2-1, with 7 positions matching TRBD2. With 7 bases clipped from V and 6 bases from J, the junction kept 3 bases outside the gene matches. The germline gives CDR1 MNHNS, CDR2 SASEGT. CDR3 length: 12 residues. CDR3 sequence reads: CASKRDGNEQFF. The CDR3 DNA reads TGTGCCAGCAAGCGGGACGGCAATGAGCAGTTCTTC.

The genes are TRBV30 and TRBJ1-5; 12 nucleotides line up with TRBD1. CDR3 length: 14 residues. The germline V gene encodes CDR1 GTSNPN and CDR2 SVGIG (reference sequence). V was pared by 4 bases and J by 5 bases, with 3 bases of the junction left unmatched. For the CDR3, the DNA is TGTGCCTGGAAAGGGACAGGGGGCCATCAGCCCCAGCATTTT. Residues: CAWKGTGGHQPQHF.

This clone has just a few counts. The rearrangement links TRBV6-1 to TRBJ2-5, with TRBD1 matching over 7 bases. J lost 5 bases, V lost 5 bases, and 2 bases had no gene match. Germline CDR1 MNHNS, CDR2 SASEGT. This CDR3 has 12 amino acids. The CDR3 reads CASSLQGETQYF. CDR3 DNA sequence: TGTGCCAGCAGTTTACAGGGGGAGACCCAGTACTTC.

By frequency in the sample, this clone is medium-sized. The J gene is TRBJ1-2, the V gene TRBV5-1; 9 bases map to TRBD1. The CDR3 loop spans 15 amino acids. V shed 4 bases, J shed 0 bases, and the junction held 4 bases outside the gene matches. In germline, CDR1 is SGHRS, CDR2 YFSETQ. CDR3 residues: CASSLGQGSNYGYTF. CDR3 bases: TGCGCCAGCAGCCTAGGACAGGGGTCTAACTATGGCTACACCTTC.

DNA for the CDR3: TGTGCCAGTGGACTAGCGGGAGTCCCTGGGGCCAACGTCCTGACTTTC. This codes for CASGLAGVPGANVLTF. V and J are TRBV7-2 and TRBJ2-6; 13 positions match TRBD2. Germline V gene data show CDR1 as SGHTA and CDR2 as FQGNSA. CDR3 length equals 16 residues. After removal of 9 bases from V and 2 bases from J, the junction contained 4 bases not matched to a gene.

CDR3 coding DNA: TGTGCCAGCAGCTTATTGACAGGGGGCGGCTATGGCTACACCTTC. It specifies CASSLLTGGGYGYTF. The V gene is TRBV5-4, the J gene TRBJ1-2; 10 bases line up with TRBD1. Germline CDR1 reads SGHNT; CDR2 reads YYREEE (reference sequence). The CDR3 covers 15 residues. V lost 2 bases and J lost 4; bases outside the gene matches: 5. The whole variable domain, remainder taken from reference TRBV5-4 and TRBJ1-2, is ETGVTQSPTHLIKTRGQQVTLRCSSQSGHNTVSWYQQALGQGPQFIFQYYREEENGRGNFPPRFSGLQFPNYSSELNVNALELDDSALYLCASSLLTGGGYGYTFGSGTRLTVV.

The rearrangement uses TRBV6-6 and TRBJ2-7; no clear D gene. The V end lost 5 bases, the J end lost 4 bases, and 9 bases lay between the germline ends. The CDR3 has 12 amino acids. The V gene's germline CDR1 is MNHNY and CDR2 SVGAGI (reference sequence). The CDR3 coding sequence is TGTGCCAGCAGTAACGACGGGTACGAGCAGTACTTC. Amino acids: CASSNDGYEQYF.

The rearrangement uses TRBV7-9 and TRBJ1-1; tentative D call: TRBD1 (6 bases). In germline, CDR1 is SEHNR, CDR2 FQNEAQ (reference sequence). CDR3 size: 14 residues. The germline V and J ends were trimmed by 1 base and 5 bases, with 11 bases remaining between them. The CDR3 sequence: CASSLEGERTEAFF. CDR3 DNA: TGTGCCAGCAGCTTAGAGGGGGAAAGGACTGAAGCTTTCTTT.